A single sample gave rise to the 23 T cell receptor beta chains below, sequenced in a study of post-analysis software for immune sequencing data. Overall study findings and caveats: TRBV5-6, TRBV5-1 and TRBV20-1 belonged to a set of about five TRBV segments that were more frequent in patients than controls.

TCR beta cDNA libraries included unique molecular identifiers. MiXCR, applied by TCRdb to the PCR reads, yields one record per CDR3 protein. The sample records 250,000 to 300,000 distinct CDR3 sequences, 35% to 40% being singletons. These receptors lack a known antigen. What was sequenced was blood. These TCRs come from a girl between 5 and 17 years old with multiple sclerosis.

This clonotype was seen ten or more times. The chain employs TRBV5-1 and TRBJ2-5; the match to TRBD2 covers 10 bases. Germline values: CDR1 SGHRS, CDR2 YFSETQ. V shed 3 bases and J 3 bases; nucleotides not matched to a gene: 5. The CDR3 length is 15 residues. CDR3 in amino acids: CASSWSSGSKETQYF. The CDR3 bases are TGCGCCAGCAGCTGGTCTAGCGGGAGTAAAGAGACCCAGTACTTC.

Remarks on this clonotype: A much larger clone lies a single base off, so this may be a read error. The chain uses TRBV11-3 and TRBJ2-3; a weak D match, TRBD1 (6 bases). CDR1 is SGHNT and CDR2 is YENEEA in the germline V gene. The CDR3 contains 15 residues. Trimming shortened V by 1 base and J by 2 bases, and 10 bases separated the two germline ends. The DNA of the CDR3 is TGTGCCAGCAGCTTAGGGACAGACACCACAGATACGCAGTATTTT. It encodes CASSLGTDTTDTQYF. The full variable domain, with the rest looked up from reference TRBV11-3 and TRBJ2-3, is EAGVVQSPRYKIIEKKQPVAFWCNPISGHNTLYWYLQNLGQGPELLIRYENEEAVDDSQLPKDRFSAERLKGVDSTLKIQPAELGDSAVYLCASSLGTDTTDTQYFGPGTRLTVL.

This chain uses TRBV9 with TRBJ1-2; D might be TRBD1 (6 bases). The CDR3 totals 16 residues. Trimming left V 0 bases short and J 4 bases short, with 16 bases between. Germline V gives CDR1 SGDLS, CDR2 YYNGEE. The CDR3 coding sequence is TGTGCCAGCAGCGTAGGCGCGGGGGGCACGGCCTATGGCTACACCTTC. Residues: CASSVGAGGTAYGYTF. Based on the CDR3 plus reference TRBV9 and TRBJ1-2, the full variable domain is DSGVTQTPKHLITATGQRVTLRCSPRSGDLSVYWYQQSLDQGLQFLIQYYNGEERAKGNILERFSAQQFPDLHSELNLSSLELGDSALYFCASSVGAGGTAYGYTFGSGTRLTVV.

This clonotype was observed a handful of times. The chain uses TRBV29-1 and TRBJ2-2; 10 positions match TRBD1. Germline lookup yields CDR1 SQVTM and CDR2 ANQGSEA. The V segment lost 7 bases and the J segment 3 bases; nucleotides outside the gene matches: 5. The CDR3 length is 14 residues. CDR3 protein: CSGRQGADTGELFF. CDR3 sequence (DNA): TGCAGCGGTCGACAGGGGGCTGACACCGGGGAGCTGTTTTTT.

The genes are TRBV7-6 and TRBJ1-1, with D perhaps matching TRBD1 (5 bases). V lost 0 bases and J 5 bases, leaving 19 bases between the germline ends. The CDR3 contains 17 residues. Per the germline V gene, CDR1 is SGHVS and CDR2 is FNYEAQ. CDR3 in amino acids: CASSLAPWGGGWTEAFF. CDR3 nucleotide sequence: TGTGCCAGCAGCTTAGCTCCGTGGGGGGGTGGATGGACTGAAGCTTTCTTT.

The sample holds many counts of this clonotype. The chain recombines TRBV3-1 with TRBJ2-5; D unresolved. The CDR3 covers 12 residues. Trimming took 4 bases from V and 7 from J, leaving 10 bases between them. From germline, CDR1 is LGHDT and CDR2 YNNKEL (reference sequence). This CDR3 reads CASSLHKRTQYF. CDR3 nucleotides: TGTGCCAGCAGCCTGCACAAGAGGACCCAGTACTTC.

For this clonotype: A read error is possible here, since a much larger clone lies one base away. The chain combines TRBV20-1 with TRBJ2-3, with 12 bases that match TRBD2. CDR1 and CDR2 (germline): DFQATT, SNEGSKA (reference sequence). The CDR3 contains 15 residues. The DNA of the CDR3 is TGCGGTGCTAGTGGACTAGCGGGGTTAACAGATACGCAGTATTTT. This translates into CGASGLAGLTDTQYF.

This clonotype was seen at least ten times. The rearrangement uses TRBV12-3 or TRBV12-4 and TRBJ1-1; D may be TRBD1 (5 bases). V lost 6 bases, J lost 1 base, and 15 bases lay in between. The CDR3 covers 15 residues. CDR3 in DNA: TGTGCCAGCAGACAGGCGACCGGGCAGAACACTGAAGCTTTCTTT. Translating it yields CASRQATGQNTEAFF.

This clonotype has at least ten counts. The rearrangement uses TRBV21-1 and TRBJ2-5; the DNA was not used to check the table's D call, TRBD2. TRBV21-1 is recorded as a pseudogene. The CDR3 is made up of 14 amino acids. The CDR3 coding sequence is TGTGCCAGCAGCATTACGGGACTATCAGAGACCCAGTACTTC. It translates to CASSITGLSETQYF.

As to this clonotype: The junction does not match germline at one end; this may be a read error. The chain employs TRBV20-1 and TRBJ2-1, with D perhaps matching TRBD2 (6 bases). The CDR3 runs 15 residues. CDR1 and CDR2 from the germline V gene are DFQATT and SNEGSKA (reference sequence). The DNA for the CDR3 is TGCAGTGCAACTAGCTCTGATGACACCTACGATGAGCAGTTCTTC. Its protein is CSATSSDDTYDEQFF.

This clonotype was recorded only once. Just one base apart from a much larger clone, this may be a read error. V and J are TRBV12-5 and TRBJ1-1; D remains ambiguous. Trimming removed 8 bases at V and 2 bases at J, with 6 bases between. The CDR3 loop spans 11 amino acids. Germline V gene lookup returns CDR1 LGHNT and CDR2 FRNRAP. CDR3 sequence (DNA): TGTGCTAGTAAGGGAAACACTGAAGCTTTCTTT. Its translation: CASKGNTEAFF.

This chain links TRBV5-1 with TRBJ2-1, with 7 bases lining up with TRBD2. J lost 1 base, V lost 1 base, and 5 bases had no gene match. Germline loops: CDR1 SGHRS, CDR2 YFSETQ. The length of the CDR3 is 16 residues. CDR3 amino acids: CASSLIAGVSYNEQFF. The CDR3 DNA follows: TGCGCCAGCAGCTTGATCGCGGGAGTGTCCTACAATGAGCAGTTCTTC.

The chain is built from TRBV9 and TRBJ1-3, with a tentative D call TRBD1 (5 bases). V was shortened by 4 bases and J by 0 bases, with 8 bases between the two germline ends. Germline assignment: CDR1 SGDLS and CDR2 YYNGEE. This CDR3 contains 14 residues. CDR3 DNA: TGTGCCAGCAGCTCAAGGGGCTCTGGAAACACCATATATTTT. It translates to CASSSRGSGNTIYF.

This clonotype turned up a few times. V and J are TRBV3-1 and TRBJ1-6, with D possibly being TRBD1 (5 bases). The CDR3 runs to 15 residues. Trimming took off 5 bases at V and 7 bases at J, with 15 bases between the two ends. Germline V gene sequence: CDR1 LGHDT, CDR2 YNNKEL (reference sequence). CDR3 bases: TGTGCCAGCAGCAATTTCGCCAGGGCAAATTCACCCCTCCACTTT. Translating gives CASSNFARANSPLHF.

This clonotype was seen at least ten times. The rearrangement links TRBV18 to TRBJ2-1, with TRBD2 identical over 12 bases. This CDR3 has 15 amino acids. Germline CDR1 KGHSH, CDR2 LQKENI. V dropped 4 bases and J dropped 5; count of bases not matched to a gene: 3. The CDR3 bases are TGTGCCAGCTCACGGACTAGCGGGAAGAACAATGAGCAGTTCTTC. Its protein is CASSRTSGKNNEQFF.

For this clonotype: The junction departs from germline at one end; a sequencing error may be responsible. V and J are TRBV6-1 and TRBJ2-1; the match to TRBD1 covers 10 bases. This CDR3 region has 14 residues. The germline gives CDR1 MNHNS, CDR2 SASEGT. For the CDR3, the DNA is TGTGCCAGCAGCCGGGACAGGGGTAGGAATGAGCGGTTCTTC. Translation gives CASSRDRGRNERFF.

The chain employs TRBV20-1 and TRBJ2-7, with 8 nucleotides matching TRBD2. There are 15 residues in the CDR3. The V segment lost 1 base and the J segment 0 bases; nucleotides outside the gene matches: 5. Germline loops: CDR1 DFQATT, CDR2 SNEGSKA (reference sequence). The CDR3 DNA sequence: TGCAGTGCTAGAGGTCCCGGGACTAGCTCCTACGAGCAGTACTTC. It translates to CSARGPGTSSYEQYF.

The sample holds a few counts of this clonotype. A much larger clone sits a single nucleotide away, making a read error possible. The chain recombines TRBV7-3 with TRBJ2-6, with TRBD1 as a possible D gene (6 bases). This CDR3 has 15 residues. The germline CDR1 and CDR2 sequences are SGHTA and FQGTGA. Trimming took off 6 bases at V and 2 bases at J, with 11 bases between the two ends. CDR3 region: CASRLTGTGANVLTF. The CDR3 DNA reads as TGTGCCAGCAGGCTCACAGGGACTGGGGCCAACGTCCTGACTTTC.

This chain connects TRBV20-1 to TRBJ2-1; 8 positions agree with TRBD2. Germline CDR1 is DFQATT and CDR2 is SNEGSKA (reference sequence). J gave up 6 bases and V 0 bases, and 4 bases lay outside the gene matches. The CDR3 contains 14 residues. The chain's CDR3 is CSARDIAGTNEQFF. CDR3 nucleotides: TGCAGTGCTAGAGATATAGCGGGGACCAATGAGCAGTTCTTC.

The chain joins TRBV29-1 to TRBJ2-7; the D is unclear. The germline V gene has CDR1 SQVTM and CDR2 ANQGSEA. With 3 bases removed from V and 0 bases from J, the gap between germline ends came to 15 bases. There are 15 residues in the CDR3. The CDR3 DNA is TGCAGCGTTGATGGCGTAGGTAGGAACTCCTACGAGCAGTACTTC. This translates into CSVDGVGRNSYEQYF.

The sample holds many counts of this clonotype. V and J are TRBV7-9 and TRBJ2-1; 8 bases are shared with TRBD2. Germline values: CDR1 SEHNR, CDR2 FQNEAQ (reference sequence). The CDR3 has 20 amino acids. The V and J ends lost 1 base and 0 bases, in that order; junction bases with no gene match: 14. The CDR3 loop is CASSLDSLASGLSSYNEQFF. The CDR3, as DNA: TGTGCCAGCAGCTTAGACAGCTTGGCTAGCGGGCTGAGCTCCTACAATGAGCAGTTCTTC. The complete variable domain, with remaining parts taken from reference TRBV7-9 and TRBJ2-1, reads DTGVSQNPRHKITKRGQNVTFRCDPISEHNRLYWYRQTLGQGPEFLTYFQNEAQLEKSRLLSDRFSAERPKGSFSTLEIQRTEQGDSAMYLCASSLDSLASGLSSYNEQFFGPGTRLTVL.

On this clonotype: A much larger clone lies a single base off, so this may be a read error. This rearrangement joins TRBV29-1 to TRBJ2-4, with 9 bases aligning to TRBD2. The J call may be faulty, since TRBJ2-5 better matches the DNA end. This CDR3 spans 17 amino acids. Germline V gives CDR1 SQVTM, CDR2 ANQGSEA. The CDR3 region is CSVEDGGRTSVGETQYF. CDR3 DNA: TGCAGCGTTGAAGATGGAGGGAGGACTAGCGTCGGGGAGACCCAGTACTTC.

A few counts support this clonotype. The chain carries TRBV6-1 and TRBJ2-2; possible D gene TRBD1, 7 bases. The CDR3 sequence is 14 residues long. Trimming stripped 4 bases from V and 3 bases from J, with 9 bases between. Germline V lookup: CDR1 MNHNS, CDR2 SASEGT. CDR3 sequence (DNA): TGTGCCAGCAGTGCAGGGGGGTACACCGGGGAGCTGTTTTTT. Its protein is CASSAGGYTGELFF.